This T cell receptor (beta chain) comes out of a study of blood T cell repertoires in COVID-19 (dated by TCRdb to the early 2020s). For the study in its entirety: Samples from collaborators originated in the United States, Italy and Spain and spanned both the acute and convalescent phases of COVID-19. The dataset comprised deeply sampled blood TCRbeta repertoires from subjects exposed to, actively infected with, or recovered from COVID-19. The prospective study material was composed of cDNA or gDNA derived from T cells, B-cell-depleted T cells, or PBMCs. The repertoires were released in a freely available public database intended as a resource for research on the immune response to SARS-CoV-2. Where available, HLA class I and class II types were taken from metadata supplied by the sample provider and were not determined by assay-based typing. Sample metadata almost always included a de-identified subject ID, COVID-19 status, age in years and sex. Samples came from the ongoing ImmuneRACE study (first 160 participants) plus 1,254 subjects from 6 global collaborators. The full study reports these points: Clinical and demographic metadata were provided uncurated, with the amount varying by source and participant.

Each collaborating institution followed its own protocols to collect whole blood in K2EDTA tubes. Collaborator samples were shipped for TCRbeta analysis as frozen whole blood, isolated PBMCs, or DNA extracted from either sample type. As concerns this clone: It lacks a known antigen. No much larger clone exists at a distance of one base, and base qualities are not known.

TCRbeta CDR3 regions were amplified from genomic DNA using the immunoSEQ Assay, a bias-controlled multiplex PCR. On the authors' methods: The number of nucleated cells in each sample was estimated from the amplification of reference gene primers within the assay. To quantify the absolute abundance of each unique TCRbeta CDR3 rearrangement, sequence reads were collapsed and filtered. Productive Simpson clonality was computed per sample as the square root of Simpson's diversity index over productive rearrangements. In TCRdb, the immuneACCESS table is reduced to in-frame sequences with V and J assigned. These tables do not hold every clone; where another copy was compared, an unresolved V gene accounts for under half, and the others remain unexplained. From that table come the V and J calls and clone size; the DNA was used to work out D and trimming. A total of around 180,000 clones appear in this sample, under 90% of them only once. About 11% of the sample comes from the top ten.

The sample taken for sequencing was peripheral blood. This clonotype originated in a woman of 80 years or more with active or convalescent COVID-19.

The CDR3 here reads CASSGSGSSYEQYF. The DNA sequence is as follows: TGTGCCAGCAGCGGTAGCGGGTCCTCCTACGAGCAGTACTTC. Recombination connected TRBV9 to TRBJ2-7; 7 junctional bases match TRBD2. Taken from cysteine to phenylalanine, the CDR3 has 14 residues. Only the CDR3 region is kept as DNA, spanning 42 bases read in frame from base 1. V loses 3 bases at its end and J loses 0 bases; junction bases beyond the gene matches: 3. The germline V gene gives CDR1 as SGDLS and CDR2 as YYNGEE.